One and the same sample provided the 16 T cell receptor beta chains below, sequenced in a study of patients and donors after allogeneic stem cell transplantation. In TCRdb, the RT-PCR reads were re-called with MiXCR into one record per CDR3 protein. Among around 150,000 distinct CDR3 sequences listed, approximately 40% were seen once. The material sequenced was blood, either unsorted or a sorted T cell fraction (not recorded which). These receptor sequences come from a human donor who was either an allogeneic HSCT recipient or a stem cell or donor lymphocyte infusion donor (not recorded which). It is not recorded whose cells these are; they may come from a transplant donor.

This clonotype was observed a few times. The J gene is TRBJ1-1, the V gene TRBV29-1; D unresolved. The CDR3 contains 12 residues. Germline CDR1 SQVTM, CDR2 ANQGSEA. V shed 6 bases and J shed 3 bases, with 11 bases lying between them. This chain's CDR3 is CSVIPTDTEAFF. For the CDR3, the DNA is TGCAGCGTCATCCCCACGGACACTGAAGCTTTCTTT.

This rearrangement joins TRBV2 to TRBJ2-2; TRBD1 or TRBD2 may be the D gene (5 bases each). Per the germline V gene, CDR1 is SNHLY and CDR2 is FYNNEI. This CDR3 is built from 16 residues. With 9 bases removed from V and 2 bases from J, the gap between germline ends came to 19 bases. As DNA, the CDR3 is TGTGCCAGAGCAGGGAGTAACGGGGTCAACACCGGGGAGCTGTTTTTT. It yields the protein CARAGSNGVNTGELFF.

The CDR3, as DNA: TGCAGCGTTGAGCCGCGGGGGGGCCCGGATACGCAGTATTTT. Protein sequence: CSVEPRGGPDTQYF. This rearrangement joins TRBV29-1 to TRBJ2-3; 9 nucleotides match TRBD2. Trimming at V came to 3 bases and at J to 6 bases, leaving 7 bases not matched to a gene. The CDR3 has 14 residues. CDR1 and CDR2 from the germline V gene are SQVTM and ANQGSEA.

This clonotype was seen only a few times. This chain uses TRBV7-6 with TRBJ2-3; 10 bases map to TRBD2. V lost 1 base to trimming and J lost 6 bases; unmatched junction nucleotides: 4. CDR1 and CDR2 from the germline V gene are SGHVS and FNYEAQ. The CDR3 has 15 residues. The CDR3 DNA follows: TGTGCCAGCAGCTTAGGGCTAGCGGGGGATGATACGCAGTATTTT. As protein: CASSLGLAGDDTQYF.

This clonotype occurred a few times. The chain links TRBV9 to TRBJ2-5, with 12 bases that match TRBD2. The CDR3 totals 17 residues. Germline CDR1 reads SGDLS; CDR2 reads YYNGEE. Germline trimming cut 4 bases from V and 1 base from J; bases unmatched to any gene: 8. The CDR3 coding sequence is TGTGCCAGCAGCCATGTGGGGACTAGCGGGTTCCAAGAGACCCAGTACTTC. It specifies CASSHVGTSGFQETQYF. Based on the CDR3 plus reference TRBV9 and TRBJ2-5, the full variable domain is DSGVTQTPKHLITATGQRVTLRCSPRSGDLSVYWYQQSLDQGLQFLIQYYNGEERAKGNILERFSAQQFPDLHSELNLSSLELGDSALYFCASSHVGTSGFQETQYFGPGTRLLVL.

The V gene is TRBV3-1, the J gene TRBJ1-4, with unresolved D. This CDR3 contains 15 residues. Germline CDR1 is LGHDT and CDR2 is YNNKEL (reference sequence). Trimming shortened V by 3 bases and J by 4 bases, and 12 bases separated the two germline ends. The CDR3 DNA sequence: TGTGCCAGCAGCCATTCGCCGACCTTTAATGAAAAACTGTTTTTT. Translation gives CASSHSPTFNEKLFF.

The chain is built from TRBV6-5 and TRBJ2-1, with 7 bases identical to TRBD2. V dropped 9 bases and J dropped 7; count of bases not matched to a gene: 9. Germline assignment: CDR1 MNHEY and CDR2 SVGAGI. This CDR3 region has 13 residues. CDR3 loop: CASLGGKENEQFF. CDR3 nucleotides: TGTGCCAGTTTGGGGGGGAAGGAAAATGAGCAGTTCTTC.

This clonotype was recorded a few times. The CDR3 coding sequence is TGTGCCAGCAGTTACTCGACGGGGAGAGCAGATACGCAGTATTTT. Its protein product is CASSYSTGRADTQYF. The chain carries TRBV6-5 and TRBJ2-3; D is possibly TRBD2 (5 bases). Trimming took 0 bases from V and 4 from J, leaving 11 bases between them. The germline gives CDR1 MNHEY, CDR2 SVGAGI. The CDR3 covers 15 residues.

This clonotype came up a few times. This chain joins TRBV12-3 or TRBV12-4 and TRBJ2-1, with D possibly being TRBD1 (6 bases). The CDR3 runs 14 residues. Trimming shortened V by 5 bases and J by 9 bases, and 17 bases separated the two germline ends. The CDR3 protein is CASSPRGYNGEQFF. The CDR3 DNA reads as TGTGCCAGCAGTCCCAGGGGTTATAACGGTGAGCAGTTCTTC.

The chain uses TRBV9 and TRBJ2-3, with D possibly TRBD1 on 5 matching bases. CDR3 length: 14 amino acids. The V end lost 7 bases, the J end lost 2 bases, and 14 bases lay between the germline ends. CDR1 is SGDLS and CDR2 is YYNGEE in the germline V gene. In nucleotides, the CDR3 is TGTGCCAGCGCCGCCAGGGAACCCACAGATACGCAGTATTTT. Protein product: CASAAREPTDTQYF.

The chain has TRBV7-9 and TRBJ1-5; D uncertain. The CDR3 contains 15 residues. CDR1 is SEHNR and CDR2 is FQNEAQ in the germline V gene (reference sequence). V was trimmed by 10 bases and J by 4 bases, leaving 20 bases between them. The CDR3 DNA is TGTGCCAAGAGAAGACACGGGCCCTTAAATCAGCCCCAGCATTTT. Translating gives CAKRRHGPLNQPQHF.

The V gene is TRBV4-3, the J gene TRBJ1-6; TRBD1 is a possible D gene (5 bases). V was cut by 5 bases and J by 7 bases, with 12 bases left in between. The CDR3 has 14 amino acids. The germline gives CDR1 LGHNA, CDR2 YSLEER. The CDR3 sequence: CASSSRHRNSPLHF. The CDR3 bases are TGCGCCAGCAGCTCAAGACACAGGAATTCACCCCTCCACTTT.

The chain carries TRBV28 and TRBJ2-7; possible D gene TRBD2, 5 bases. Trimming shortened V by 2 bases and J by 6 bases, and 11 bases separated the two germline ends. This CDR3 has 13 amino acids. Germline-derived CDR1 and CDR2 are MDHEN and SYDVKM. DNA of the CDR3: TGTGCCAGCAGTTTACCCCCGGCGGGCGAGCAGTACTTC. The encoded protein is CASSLPPAGEQYF. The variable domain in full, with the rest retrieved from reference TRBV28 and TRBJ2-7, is DVKVTQSSRYLVKRTGEKVFLECVQDMDHENMFWYRQDPGLGLRLIYFSYDVKMKEKGDIPEGYSVSREKKERFSLILESASTNQTSMYLCASSLPPAGEQYFGPGTRLTVT.

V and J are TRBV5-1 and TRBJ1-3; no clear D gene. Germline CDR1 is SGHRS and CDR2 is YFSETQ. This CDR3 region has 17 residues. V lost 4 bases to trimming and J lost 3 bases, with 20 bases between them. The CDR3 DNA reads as TGCGCCAGCAGCCCGAACCCGAAGAGGTTGAGTGGAAACACCATATATTTT. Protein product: CASSPNPKRLSGNTIYF.

CDR3 sequence: CASSPKSAGKNTEAFF. The CDR3 nucleotides read TGCGCCAGCAGCCCGAAGTCGGCAGGGAAGAACACTGAAGCTTTCTTT. The chain links TRBV4-3 to TRBJ1-1; D perhaps matches TRBD1 (5 bases). Trimming shortened V by 4 bases and J by 1 base, and 16 bases separated the two germline ends. Germline CDR1 reads LGHNA; CDR2 reads YSLEER. The CDR3 extends over 16 amino acids.

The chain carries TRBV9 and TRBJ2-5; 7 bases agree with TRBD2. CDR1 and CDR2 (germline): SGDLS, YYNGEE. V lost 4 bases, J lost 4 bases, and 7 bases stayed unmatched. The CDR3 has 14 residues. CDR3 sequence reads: CASSWGGRAETQYF. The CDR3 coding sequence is TGTGCCAGCAGCTGGGGAGGGAGGGCAGAGACCCAGTACTTC.